The T cell receptor beta chain under discussion was sequenced for a study of T cell responses to AZD1222 COVID-19 vaccine. Turning to the study itself: It was second doses at about 4 or about 12 weeks that were pooled.

Trimming took off 1 base at V and 4 bases at J, with 10 bases between the two ends. This CDR3 has 14 amino acids. Germline CDR1 reads LNHDA; CDR2 reads SQIVND (reference sequence). The table came from immunoSEQ multiplex PCR; TCRdb's copy has only in-frame clones and leaves some out. The data hold 120,000 to 150,000 clones, with about 87% observed a single time. This clone was recorded only once. This TCR was recovered from an adult in good health. The chain uses TRBV19 and TRBJ1-1; D gene uncertain. The source material was peripheral blood, sampled on day 0 of AZD1222 vaccination. CDR3 loop: CASSIVGGFTEAFF. CDR3 DNA: TGTGCCAGTAGTATAGTCGGAGGGTTCACTGAAGCTTTCTTT.